This T cell receptor beta chain was sequenced for a study of blood T cell repertoires in COVID-19. Study-level information: From T cells, B-cell-depleted T cells, or PBMCs came the material, which was cDNA or gDNA.

Germline values: CDR1 SGHRS, CDR2 YFSETQ. This CDR3 is built from 14 residues. V was pared by 4 bases and J by 5 bases, with 7 bases of the junction left unmatched. This study enrolled people aged roughly 18 to 89 from 24 US geographic areas. In the original processing: The authors estimated nucleated cell counts from reference gene primer amplification. Measured with immunoSEQ multiplex PCR; TCRdb has only the in-frame clones, and not every one. From that table come the V and J calls and clone size; the DNA was used to work out D and trimming. There are approximately 470,000 clones in the sample; approximately 86% occur only once, and around 0.7% lies in the top ten.

The TCR was taken from a woman under 30 who had recovered from COVID-19. What was sequenced was PBMCs or T cells enriched from blood (not recorded which). The rearrangement links TRBV5-1 to TRBJ2-5; 8 bases fit TRBD2. CDR3 sequence reads: CASSTRTSRETQYF. The CDR3 coding sequence is TGCGCCAGCAGCACTAGGACTAGCCGGGAGACCCAGTACTTC. Looking up the rest from reference TRBV5-1 and TRBJ2-5 gives the full variable domain: KAGVTQTPRYLIKTRGQQVTLSCSPISGHRSVSWYQQTPGQGLQFLFEYFSETQRNKGNFPGRFSGRQFSNSRSEMNVSTLELGDSALYLCASSTRTSRETQYFGPGTRLLVL.